This T cell receptor (beta chain) was found in a study of blood T cell repertoires in COVID-19. At the level of the study: Two consecutive negative NP/OP PCR tests, clearance, or resolved symptoms defined Cohort 3 recovery. COVID-19 samples from acute and convalescent phases originated in the United States, Italy and Spain.

The table came from immunoSEQ multiplex PCR; TCRdb's copy has only in-frame clones and leaves some out. This sample carries under 300,000 clones, roughly 91% of them seen once, and the ten largest clones take around 2%. In germline, CDR1 is SGHNT, CDR2 YENEEA. The V gene end was trimmed by 10 bases and the J gene end by 9 bases; junction bases not matched to a gene: 11. This CDR3 has 14 residues. The genes are TRBV11-3 and TRBJ1-6; 8 bases match TRBD1. The sample comprised PBMCs or T cells enriched from blood (not recorded which). The source of this sequence is a woman aged 55-70 years in a cohort exposed to, infected with or recovered from COVID-19 (not recorded which). The CDR3: CAMKDRDLRSPLHF. Written as DNA, the CDR3 is TGTGCCATGAAGGACAGGGACCTTCGTTCACCCCTCCACTTT.